The rows below give T cell receptor beta chains drawn from one sample of a study of CD8 T cells in Susac syndrome. TCRdb redid the calling of the immunoSEQ multiplex PCR reads with MiXCR, one entry per CDR3 protein. The sample lists some 150,000 distinct CDR3 sequences; roughly 95% were seen once. Sequencing was done on a sample of CD8+ T cells from PBMCs. These receptors all stem from a human donor with multiple sclerosis. CDR3s include the opening cysteine and the closing phenylalanine or tryptophan. A D gene is named only where the DNA matches it firmly. Where a row states a size, it is once, few, many or the class of an expanded clone; other rows omit it.

>TRBV10-3|TRBJ2-3|-|-
CAISEPWPETDTQYF
TGTGCCATCAGTGAGCCCTGGCCAGAAACAGATACGCAGTATTTT
>TRBV2|TRBJ1-1|-|-
CASSERYEEGAFF
TGTGCCAGCAGTGAGAGATATGAGGAGGGAGCTTTCTTT
>TRBV12-3/TRBV12-4|TRBJ2-1|-|-
CASSPLGGAGYNEQFF
TGTGCCAGCAGTCCTTTAGGGGGGGCGGGGTACAATGAGCAGTTCTTC
>TRBV12-3/TRBV12-4|TRBJ2-6|-|TRBD2
CASSLGLGDVLTF
TGTGCCAGCAGCCTGGGACTAGGGGACGTCCTGACTTTC
>TRBV15|TRBJ2-5|once|TRBD2
CATSRARAGGTETQYF
TGTGCCACCAGCAGGGCAAGAGCGGGGGGCACGGAGACCCAGTACTTC
>TRBV29-1|TRBJ2-3|-|-
CSVEDGRGRTDTQYF
TGCAGCGTTGAAGATGGGAGGGGGCGGACAGATACGCAGTATTTT
>TRBV15|TRBJ1-1|-|-
CATSRDNRQVTEAFF
TGTGCCACCAGCAGAGATAACAGGCAGGTCACTGAAGCTTTCTTT
>TRBV30|TRBJ1-6|-|-
CACPPQRFGSPLHF
TGTGCCTGCCCCCCTCAGCGCTTTGGGTCACCCCTCCACTTT
>TRBV12-3/TRBV12-4|TRBJ1-4|-|TRBD1
CASSHTGTGSEKLFF
TGTGCCAGCAGTCACACCGGGACAGGGAGTGAAAAACTGTTTTTT
>TRBV7-9|TRBJ1-5|-|-
CASSLATSSQPQHF
TGTGCCAGCAGCTTAGCTACATCCTCGCAGCCCCAGCATTTT
>TRBV30|TRBJ2-1|once|TRBD1
CAWSDPGTGVEQFF
TGTGCCTGGAGCGATCCCGGGACAGGGGTTGAGCAGTTCTTC
>TRBV5-6|TRBJ2-1|-|-
CASIGAVEQFF
TGTGCCAGCATTGGTGCGGTCGAGCAGTTCTTC
>TRBV15|TRBJ2-3|-|-
CATSSLGGTQYF
TGTGCCACCAGCAGTTTGGGGGGTACGCAGTATTTT
>TRBV15|TRBJ2-1|-|-
CATSRGRLDEQFF
TGTGCCACCAGCAGAGGACGGCTTGATGAGCAGTTCTTC
>TRBV4-2|TRBJ1-1|-|-
CASSQSREFSTEAFF
TGTGCCAGCAGCCAAAGTCGGGAGTTCAGCACTGAAGCTTTCTTT
>TRBV12-3/TRBV12-4|TRBJ2-2|-|TRBD2
CASSPMGGTENGELFF
TGTGCCAGCAGTCCCATGGGGGGGACGGAAAACGGGGAGCTGTTTTTT
>TRBV14|TRBJ1-6|-|TRBD1
CASSQAGQGWSSPLHF
TGTGCCAGCAGCCAAGCGGGACAGGGCTGGAGTTCACCCCTCCACTTT
>TRBV10-3|TRBJ1-2|-|-
CAIKDTAINYGYTF
TGTGCCATCAAAGACACTGCGATTAACTATGGCTACACCTTC
>TRBV5-1|TRBJ1-2|-|TRBD1
CASSLETGGDGYTF
TGCGCCAGCAGCTTGGAGACAGGGGGCGATGGCTACACCTTC
>TRBV15|TRBJ2-2|-|-
CAAGTVNTGELFF
TGTGCCGCGGGGACAGTGAACACCGGGGAGCTGTTTTTT
>TRBV12-3/TRBV12-4|TRBJ1-1|-|-
CASNPGQLGTAFF
TGTGCCAGCAATCCGGGACAACTAGGGACTGCTTTCTTT
>TRBV7-9|TRBJ1-1|-|-
CASEGNTEAFF
TGTGCCAGTGAGGGGAACACTGAAGCTTTCTTT
>TRBV20-1|TRBJ2-1|-|-
CSARFTGNEQFF
TGCAGTGCTAGGTTCACAGGCAATGAGCAGTTCTTC
>TRBV20-1|TRBJ2-1|once|-
CSAQKLGEQFF
TGCAGTGCTCAGAAGCTTGGCGAGCAGTTCTTC
>TRBV27|TRBJ2-5|-|TRBD1
CASSSTGPGETQYF
TGTGCCAGCAGTTCGACAGGGCCGGGCGAGACCCAGTACTTC
>TRBV9|TRBJ2-7|-|-
CASSPTGRGPYEQYF
TGTGCCAGCAGCCCCACCGGCCGGGGGCCCTACGAGCAGTACTTC
>TRBV5-6|TRBJ1-2|-|TRBD1
CASSPTGVGGYTF
TGTGCCAGCAGCCCGACAGGGGTGGGAGGCTACACCTTC
>TRBV23-1|TRBJ2-3|-|TRBD2
CASSQSPAGAEDTQYF
TGCGCCAGCAGTCAATCTCCAGCGGGGGCCGAGGATACGCAGTATTTT
>TRBV30|TRBJ1-5|-|-
CAWSKDHNQPQHF
TGTGCCTGGAGTAAAGACCACAATCAGCCCCAGCATTTT
>TRBV2|TRBJ1-5|-|-
CASSALGMGNQPQHF
-
>TRBV7-9|TRBJ1-5|-|-
CASSLVSGPQHF
TGTGCCAGCAGCTTAGTCAGCGGTCCCCAGCATTTT
>TRBV30|TRBJ1-5|-|-
CAWSRANNQPQHF
TGTGCCTGGAGTCGGGCGAACAATCAGCCCCAGCATTTT
>TRBV3-1|TRBJ2-2|-|TRBD1
CASSLTRTGGTGELFF
TGTGCCAGCAGCCTTACCCGGACAGGGGGAACCGGGGAGCTGTTTTTT
>TRBV12-3/TRBV12-4|TRBJ2-3|-|-
CASSFSGGFIDTQYF
TGTGCCAGCAGTTTTAGTGGGGGGTTCATCGATACGCAGTATTTT
>TRBV12-5|TRBJ2-5|-|-
CASGLVTRRPERRPQYF
TGTGCTAGTGGTTTGGTAACCCGCCGACCCGAGCGTCGACCCCAGTACTTC
>TRBV13|TRBJ1-1|once|-
CASSDDREAFF
TGTGCCAGCAGCGACGACCGGGAAGCTTTCTTT
>TRBV29-1|TRBJ2-1|-|TRBD1
CSVAGTDKSSYNEQFF
TGCAGCGTTGCCGGGACAGATAAAAGCTCCTACAATGAGCAGTTCTTC
>TRBV13|TRBJ2-5|-|TRBD2
CASAVASGQETQYF
TGTGCCAGTGCCGTGGCTAGCGGACAAGAGACCCAGTACTTC
>TRBV14|TRBJ1-1|-|-
CASSQGQTIEAFF
TGTGCCAGCAGCCAAGGACAGACTATTGAAGCTTTCTTT
>TRBV20-1|TRBJ2-7|-|-
CSARDLQGDTYEQYF
TGCAGTGCTAGAGATCTACAGGGAGACACCTACGAGCAGTACTTC
>TRBV30|TRBJ1-5|-|-
CAWSMAGNQPQHF
TGTGCCTGGAGTATGGCGGGGAATCAGCCCCAGCATTTT
>TRBV5-1|TRBJ2-3|-|-
CASSPGPGWGEDTQYF
TGCGCCAGCAGCCCGGGACCTGGGTGGGGTGAAGATACGCAGTATTTT
>TRBV5-1|TRBJ2-1|-|TRBD1
CASSLERGRIGEQFF
TGCGCCAGCAGCTTGGAAAGGGGGCGCATCGGTGAGCAGTTCTTC
>TRBV5-5|TRBJ1-5|-|-
CASSLTLNQPQHF
TGTGCCAGCAGCCTCACACTGAATCAGCCCCAGCATTTT
>TRBV15|TRBJ2-5|-|-
CATSRDGEVVKTQYF
TGTGCCACCAGCAGAGATGGAGAGGTCGTAAAGACCCAGTACTTC
>TRBV11-2|TRBJ2-1|-|TRBD1
CASSGGTGYNEQFF
TGTGCCAGCAGCGGAGGGACAGGCTACAATGAGCAGTTCTTC